This T cell receptor beta chain was found in a study of cytomegalovirus exposure and HLA in healthy donors. Libraries were prepared by immunoSEQ multiplex PCR; TCRdb keeps only in-frame clonotypes and omits some of them. The repertoire holds 150,000 to 200,000 clones, with about 81% as singletons. The CDR3 sequence is 12 residues long. V was pared by 4 bases and J by 3 bases, with 6 bases between. Germline assignment: CDR1 SQVTM and CDR2 ANQGSEA. Study-wide findings and caveats: Researchers catalogued around 150 TCR beta chains as cytomegalovirus-associated. The classifier was said to identify cytomegalovirus status with high specificity and sensitivity. Most observed TCR sequences were rare, whereas some public TCRs were detected in many donors.

About this clone: What it binds is unknown.

The receptor comes from a woman under 40 in good health and CMV-seronegative. Input material: PBMCs. The chain joins TRBV29-1 to TRBJ2-2, with D possibly matching TRBD2 (6 bases). CDR3 amino acids: CSVAGDTGELFF. The CDR3 coding sequence is TGCAGCGTTGCGGGGGACACCGGGGAGCTGTTTTTT.